This T cell receptor (beta chain) was identified during a study of regulatory T cells in long-lasting Graves disease. Study-wide context: Newly diagnosed Graves' patients took antithyroid drugs under 3 months.

As for time point: newly diagnosed GD, antithyroid drugs for less than 3 months. Isolated PBMC RNA provided the starting material for the TCR library. This CDR3 comprises 15 residues. V was pared by 4 bases and J by 2 bases, with 2 bases of the junction left unmatched. Germline-derived CDR1 and CDR2 are LNHDA and SQIVND (reference sequence). Overall study findings and caveats: Persistent cases favored TRBV28, TRBJ1-2 and TRBJ2-5.

This clonotype was seen a few times. Antigen specificity is unknown. CDR3-region Arm-PCR and iRepertoire HTBI primers produced the TCR beta libraries. TCRdb reprocessed the multiplex PCR reads with MiXCR, giving one entry per CDR3 protein. The data show 530,000 or so distinct CDR3 sequences, about 16% seen once. The sample was also reused in another study, on T cells in Graves' hyperthyroidism and ophthalmopathy. Per that study: The definition of stable Graves' hyperthyroidism was no ophthalmopathy progression within 18 months. Most thyroid clonotypes that were expanded above 0.001 also turned up in blood.

This specimen consisted of peripheral blood mononuclear cells (PBMCs), obtained at new diagnosis, from a patient treated with antithyroid drugs. The chain joins TRBV19 to TRBJ2-6, with 7 bases lining up with TRBD1. This receptor was obtained from a man aged 18 to 35 with Graves disease. CDR3: CASSTDRAGANVLTF. In nucleotides, the CDR3 is TGTGCCAGTAGTACCGACAGGGCTGGGGCCAACGTCCTGACTTTC.